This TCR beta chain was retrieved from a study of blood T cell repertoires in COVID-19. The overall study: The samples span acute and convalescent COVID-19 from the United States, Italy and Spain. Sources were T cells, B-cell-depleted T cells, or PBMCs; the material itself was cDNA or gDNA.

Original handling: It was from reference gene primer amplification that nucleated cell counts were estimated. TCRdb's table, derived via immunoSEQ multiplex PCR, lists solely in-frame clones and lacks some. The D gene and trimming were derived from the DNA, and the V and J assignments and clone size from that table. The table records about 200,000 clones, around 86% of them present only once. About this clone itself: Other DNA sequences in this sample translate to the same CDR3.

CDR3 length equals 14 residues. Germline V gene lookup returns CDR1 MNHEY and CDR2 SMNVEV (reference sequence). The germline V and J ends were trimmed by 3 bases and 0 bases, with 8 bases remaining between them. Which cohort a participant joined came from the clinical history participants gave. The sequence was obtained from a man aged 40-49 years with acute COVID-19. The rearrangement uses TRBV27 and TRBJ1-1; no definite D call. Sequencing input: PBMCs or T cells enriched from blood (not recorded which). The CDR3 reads CASSLSGLNTEAFF. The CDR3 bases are TGTGCCAGCAGTTTGAGCGGATTGAACACTGAAGCTTTCTTT.